The rows below give T cell receptor beta chains drawn from one sample of a study of shared clonotypes between healthy human individuals. Profiling relied on immunoSEQ multiplex PCR, and the TCRdb table lists in-frame clones only, not all of them. Of 950,000 to 1,300,000 clones listed, around 76% are singletons. The sample comprised memory CD4+ T cells sorted from blood. The receptors originated from a man between 18 and 29 years old in good health. The CDR3 runs from the conserved cysteine through the conserved F or W. The D gene is left open where the match is weak.

TRBV5-4	TRBD1	TRBJ2-7	CASSLRQGTYEQYF
TRBV7-8	NA	TRBJ2-7	CASSLGRPGLPGVSAYEQYF
TRBV9	TRBD1	TRBJ2-2	CASSAQQGYTGELFF
TRBV25-1	NA	TRBJ1-1	CASSVLFGTGSSEAFF
TRBV11-2	NA	TRBJ1-6	CASSFRDYNSPLHF
TRBV10-1	NA	TRBJ1-1	CASSPRARPLNTEAFF
TRBV9	NA	TRBJ2-5	CASSAYGTLQETQYF
TRBV18	NA	TRBJ2-7	CASSLSAGDEQYF
TRBV5-1	NA	TRBJ2-7	CASSATQRLVDEQYF
TRBV6-4	TRBD2	TRBJ2-7	CASSVTSGSREQYF
TRBV6-5	TRBD1	TRBJ2-2	CASTGQGNTGELFF
TRBV30	TRBD1	TRBJ1-6	CAWRAGTGVSPLHF